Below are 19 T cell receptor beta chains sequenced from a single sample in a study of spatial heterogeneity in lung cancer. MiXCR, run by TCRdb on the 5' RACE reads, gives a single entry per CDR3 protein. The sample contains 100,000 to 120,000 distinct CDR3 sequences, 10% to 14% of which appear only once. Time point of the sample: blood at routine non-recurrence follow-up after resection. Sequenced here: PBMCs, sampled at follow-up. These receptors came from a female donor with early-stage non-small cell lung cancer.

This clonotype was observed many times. The CDR3 DNA follows: TGTGCCAGCAGCTTGTTAGAGGCGGGAGTAACGGGGTACAATGAGCAGTTCTTC. It yields the protein CASSLLEAGVTGYNEQFF. The gene calls are TRBV5-4 and TRBJ2-1, with 7 bases that match TRBD2. V shed 1 base, J shed 4 bases, and the junction held 14 bases outside the gene matches. The CDR3 extends over 18 amino acids. Germline CDR1 is SGHNT and CDR2 is YYREEE (reference sequence).

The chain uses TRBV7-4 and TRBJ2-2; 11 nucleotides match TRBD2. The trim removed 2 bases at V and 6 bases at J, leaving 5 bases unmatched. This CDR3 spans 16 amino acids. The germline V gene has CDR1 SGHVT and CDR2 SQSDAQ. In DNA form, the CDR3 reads TGTGCCAGCAGCTTAATGGGGACTAGCGGATCCGGGGAGCTGTTTTTT. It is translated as CASSLMGTSGSGELFF.

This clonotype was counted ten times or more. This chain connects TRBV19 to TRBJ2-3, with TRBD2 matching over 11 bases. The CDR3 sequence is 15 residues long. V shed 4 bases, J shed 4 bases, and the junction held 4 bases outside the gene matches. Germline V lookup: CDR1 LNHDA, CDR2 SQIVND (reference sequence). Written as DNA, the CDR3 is TGTGCCAGTAGTACCATAGCGGGAGGGGCAGATACGCAGTATTTT. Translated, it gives CASSTIAGGADTQYF.

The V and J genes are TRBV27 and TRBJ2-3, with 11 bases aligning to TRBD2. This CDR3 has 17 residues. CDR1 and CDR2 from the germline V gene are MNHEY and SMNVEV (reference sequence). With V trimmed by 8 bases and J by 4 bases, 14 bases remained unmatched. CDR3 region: CASAGLAEPKGADTQYF. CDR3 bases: TGTGCCAGCGCGGGACTAGCGGAACCCAAGGGGGCAGATACGCAGTATTTT.

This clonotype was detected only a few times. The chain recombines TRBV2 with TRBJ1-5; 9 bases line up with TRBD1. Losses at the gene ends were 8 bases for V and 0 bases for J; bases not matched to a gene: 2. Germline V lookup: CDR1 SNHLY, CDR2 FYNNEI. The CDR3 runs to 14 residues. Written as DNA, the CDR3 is TGTGCCAGCGGGACAGGGTCTAGCAATCAGCCCCAGCATTTT. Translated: CASGTGSSNQPQHF.

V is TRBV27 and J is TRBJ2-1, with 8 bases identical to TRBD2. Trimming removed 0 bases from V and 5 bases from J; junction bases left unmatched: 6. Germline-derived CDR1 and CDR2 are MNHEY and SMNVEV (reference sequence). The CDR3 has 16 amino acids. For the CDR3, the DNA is TGTGCCAGCAGTTTATCGACCGGGAGGGCCCACAATGAGCAGTTCTTC. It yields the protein CASSLSTGRAHNEQFF.

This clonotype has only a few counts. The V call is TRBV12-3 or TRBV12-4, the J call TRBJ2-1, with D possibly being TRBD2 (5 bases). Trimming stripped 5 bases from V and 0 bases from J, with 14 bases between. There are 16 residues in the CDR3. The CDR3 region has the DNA TGTGCCAGCAGTAGTCTAGCACCTAGCTCCTACAATGAGCAGTTCTTC. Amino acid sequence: CASSSLAPSSYNEQFF.

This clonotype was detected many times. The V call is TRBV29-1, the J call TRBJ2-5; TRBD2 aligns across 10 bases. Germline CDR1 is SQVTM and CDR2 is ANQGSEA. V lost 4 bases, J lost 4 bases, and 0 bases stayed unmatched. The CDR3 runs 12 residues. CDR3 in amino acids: CSVASGRETQYF. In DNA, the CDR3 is TGCAGCGTTGCTAGCGGGAGAGAGACCCAGTACTTC.

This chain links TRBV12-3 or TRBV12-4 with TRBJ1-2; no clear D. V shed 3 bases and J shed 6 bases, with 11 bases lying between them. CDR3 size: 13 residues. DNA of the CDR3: TGTGCCAGCAGTTTTTGGCAGACAAATGGCTACACCTTC. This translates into CASSFWQTNGYTF.

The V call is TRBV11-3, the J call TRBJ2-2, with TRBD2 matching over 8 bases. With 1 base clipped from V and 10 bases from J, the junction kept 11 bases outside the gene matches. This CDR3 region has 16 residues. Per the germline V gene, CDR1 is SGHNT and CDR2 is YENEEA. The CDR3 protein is CASSLGLGAGAAELFF. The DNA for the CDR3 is TGTGCCAGCAGCTTAGGACTTGGAGCGGGAGCTGCGGAGCTGTTTTTT.

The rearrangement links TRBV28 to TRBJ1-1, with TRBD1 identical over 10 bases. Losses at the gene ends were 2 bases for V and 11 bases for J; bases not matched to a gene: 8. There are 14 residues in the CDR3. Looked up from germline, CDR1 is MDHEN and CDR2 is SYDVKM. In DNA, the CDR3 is TGTGCCAGCAGTTTACCAGCTCCGGACAGGGGGGCTTTCTTT. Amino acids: CASSLPAPDRGAFF.

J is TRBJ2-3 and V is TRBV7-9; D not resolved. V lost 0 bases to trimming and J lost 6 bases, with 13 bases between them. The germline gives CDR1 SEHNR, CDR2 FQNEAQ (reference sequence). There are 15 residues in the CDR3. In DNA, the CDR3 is TGTGCCAGCAGCTTAGCGGTGCAGGATGGGGATACGCAGTATTTT. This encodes CASSLAVQDGDTQYF.

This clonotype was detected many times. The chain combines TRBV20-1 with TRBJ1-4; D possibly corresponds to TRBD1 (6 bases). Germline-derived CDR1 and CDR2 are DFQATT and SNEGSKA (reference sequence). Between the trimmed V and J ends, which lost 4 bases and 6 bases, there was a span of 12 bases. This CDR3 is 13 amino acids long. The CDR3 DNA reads TGCAGTGCTAAACAGGGAGGGGATGAAAAACTGTTTTTT. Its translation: CSAKQGGDEKLFF.

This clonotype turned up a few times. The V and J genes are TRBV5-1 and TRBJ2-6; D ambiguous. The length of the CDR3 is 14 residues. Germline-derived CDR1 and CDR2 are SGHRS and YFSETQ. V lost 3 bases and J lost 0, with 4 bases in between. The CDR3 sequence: CASSSSSGANVLTF. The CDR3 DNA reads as TGCGCCAGCAGCTCTTCCTCTGGGGCCAACGTCCTGACTTTC.

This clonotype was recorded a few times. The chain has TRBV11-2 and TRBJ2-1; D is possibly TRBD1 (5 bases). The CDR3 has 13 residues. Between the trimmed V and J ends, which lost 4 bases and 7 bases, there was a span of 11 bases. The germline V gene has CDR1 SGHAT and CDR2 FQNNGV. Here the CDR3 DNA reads TGTGCCAGCAGCTCTAGGGGCATAAATGAGCAGTTCTTC. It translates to CASSSRGINEQFF.

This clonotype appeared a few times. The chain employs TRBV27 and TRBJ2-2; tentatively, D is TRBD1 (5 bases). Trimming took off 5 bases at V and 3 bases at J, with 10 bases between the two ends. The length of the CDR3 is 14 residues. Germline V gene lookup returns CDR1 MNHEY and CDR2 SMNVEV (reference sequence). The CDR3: CASSPRQYTGELFF. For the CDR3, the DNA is TGTGCCAGCAGTCCTCGACAGTACACCGGGGAGCTGTTTTTT.

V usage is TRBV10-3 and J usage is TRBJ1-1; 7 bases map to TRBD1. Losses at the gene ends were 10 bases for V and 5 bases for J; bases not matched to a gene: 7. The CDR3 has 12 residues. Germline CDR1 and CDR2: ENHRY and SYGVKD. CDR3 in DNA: TGTGCCACCACAGGGGATGGGACTGAAGCTTTCTTT. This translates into CATTGDGTEAFF.

This CDR3 is CASSLGPSTALTDTQYF. The CDR3 DNA follows: TGTGCCAGCAGCTTAGGGCCATCTACGGCCCTCACAGATACGCAGTATTTT. The rearrangement uses TRBV7-2 and TRBJ2-3, with D unclear. Trimming stripped 1 base from V and 2 bases from J, with 16 bases between. Per the germline V gene, CDR1 is SGHTA and CDR2 is FQGNSA. The CDR3 length is 17 residues.

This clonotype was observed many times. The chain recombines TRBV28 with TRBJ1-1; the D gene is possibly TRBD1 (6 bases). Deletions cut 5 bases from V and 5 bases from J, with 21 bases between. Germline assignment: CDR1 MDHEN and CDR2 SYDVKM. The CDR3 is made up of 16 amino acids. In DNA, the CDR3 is TGTGCCAGCAGTCTACCCCCCGACAGGAGACGGACTGAAGCTTTCTTT. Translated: CASSLPPDRRRTEAFF.